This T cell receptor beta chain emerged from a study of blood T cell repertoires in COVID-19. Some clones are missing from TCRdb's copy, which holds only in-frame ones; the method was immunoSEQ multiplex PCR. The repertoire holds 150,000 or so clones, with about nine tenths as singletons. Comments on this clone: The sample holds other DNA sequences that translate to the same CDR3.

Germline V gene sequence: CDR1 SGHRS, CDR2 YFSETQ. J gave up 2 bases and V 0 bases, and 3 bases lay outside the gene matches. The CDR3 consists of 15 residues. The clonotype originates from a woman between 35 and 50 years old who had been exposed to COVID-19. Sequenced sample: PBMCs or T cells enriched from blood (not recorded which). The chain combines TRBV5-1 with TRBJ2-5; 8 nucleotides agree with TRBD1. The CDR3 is CASSLDGTGQETQYF. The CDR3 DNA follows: TGCGCCAGCAGCTTGGACGGGACAGGACAAGAGACCCAGTACTTC. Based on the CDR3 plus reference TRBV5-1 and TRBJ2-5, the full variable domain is KAGVTQTPRYLIKTRGQQVTLSCSPISGHRSVSWYQQTPGQGLQFLFEYFSETQRNKGNFPGRFSGRQFSNSRSEMNVSTLELGDSALYLCASSLDGTGQETQYFGPGTRLLVL.